The following is a T cell receptor beta chain sequence with its context. What it recognizes is unknown. Generated by immunoSEQ multiplex PCR, the TCRdb table keeps only in-frame clones and is missing some. The table shows about 97,000 clones, with roughly 91% occurring only once. The sample belongs to a study of graft-versus-host responses after intestinal transplantation. Study-level information: Recipients got multivisceral, liver-intestinal, or isolated intestinal transplants. Tacrolimus plus steroids were given to all recipients for two to three years, preceded by anti-thymocyte globulin induction.

Trimming shortened V by 5 bases and J by 5 bases, and 16 bases separated the two germline ends. Germline V lookup: CDR1 SGHNT, CDR2 YYREEE (reference sequence). The CDR3 is 14 residues long. General study findings and limits: Detection of GvH clones occurred in recipient marrow, and some had their first appearance in ileum or blood.

This chain joins TRBV5-4 and TRBJ2-5; the D gene is possibly TRBD2 (7 bases). The TCR sequence derives from a human donor who was the organ donor for an intestinal transplant. Source: unstimulated CD4+ T cells sorted from spleen or lymph node cells, taken before transplant. DNA of the CDR3: TGTGCCAGCAGACGGAAACAGGGAGGGGAGACCCAGTACTTC. Its protein is CASRRKQGGETQYF.